The present TCR beta chain was sequenced within a study of long-term antiretroviral therapy in people with HIV. Study overall: Collection dates of the earliest samples fall about a decade before the 2015 immediate-ART recommendation.

The libraries were made with immunoSEQ v3.0 at survey level. The table came from immunoSEQ multiplex PCR; TCRdb's copy has only in-frame clones and leaves some out. This sample has around 9,000 clones, with 60% to 80% found just once. This receptor was identified in a man aged 25 to 40 with HIV. The specimen comprised unsorted PBMCs, sampled 0.4 years before starting antiretroviral therapy.

CDR3 sequence: CASSQNRGENEKLFF. The CDR3 coding sequence is TGTGCCAGCAGCCAAAACAGGGGGGAGAATGAAAAACTGTTTTTT. The chain employs TRBV7-6 and TRBJ1-4; 8 nucleotides match TRBD1. With V trimmed by 5 bases and J by 5 bases, 7 bases remained unmatched. The CDR3 loop spans 15 amino acids. Germline CDR1 SGHVS, CDR2 FNYEAQ.